This TCR beta chain was sequenced during a study of neoadjuvant anti-PD-1 for oral cavity cancer. Per germline, CDR1 MNHEY and CDR2 SMNVEV (reference sequence). This CDR3 is 17 amino acids long. The junction had 12 bases not matched to a gene; V was cut back by 0 bases and J by 11 bases. Sequencing was performed with immunoSEQ multiplex PCR; in TCRdb, only in-frame clones are kept and a portion is missing. Found here are tens of thousands of clones, about 26% of them singletons; the top ten hold about 16%. Time point defined: after neoadjuvant nivolumab, at surgical resection. This clone was found many times.

This chain links TRBV27 with TRBJ1-6, with TRBD1 identical over 8 bases. The TCR originated in a person aged 40 to 85 with oral cavity squamous cell carcinoma. The sample in question was tumor tissue, obtained after nivolumab (anti-PD-1) treatment. The CDR3 DNA reads as TGTGCCAGCAGTTTATCGCTACGACAGGGGACAAAAACACCCCTCCACTTT. It encodes CASSLSLRQGTKTPLHF.